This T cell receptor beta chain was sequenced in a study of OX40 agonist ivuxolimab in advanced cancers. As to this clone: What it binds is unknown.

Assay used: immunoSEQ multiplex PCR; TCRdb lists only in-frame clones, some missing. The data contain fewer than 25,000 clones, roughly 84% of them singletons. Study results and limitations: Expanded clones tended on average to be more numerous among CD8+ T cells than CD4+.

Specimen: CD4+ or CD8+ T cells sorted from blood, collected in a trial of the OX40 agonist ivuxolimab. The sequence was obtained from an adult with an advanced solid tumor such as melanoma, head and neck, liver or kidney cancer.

The CDR3 bases are TGTGCCAGCAGCACCGAGACAGGGACCACCTACGACACCATATATTTT. Its translation is CASSTETGTTYDTIYF. The rearrangement uses TRBV11-3 and TRBJ1-3, with 7 positions matching TRBD1. The CDR3 is 16 amino acids. The J segment lost 8 bases and the V segment lost 5 bases, leaving 15 bases of the junction unmatched. Germline-derived CDR1 and CDR2 are SGHNT and YENEEA.